This T cell receptor beta chain was obtained from a study of cytomegalovirus exposure and HLA in healthy donors. The PCR contained 60 Vbeta and 13 Jbeta primers. Assay: immunoSEQ multiplex PCR; the TCRdb copy retains only in-frame clones and omits some. The data show about 79,000 clones, around two thirds seen once. As concerns this clone: Its antigen is unidentified.

Every donor was a healthy person donating bone marrow. The CDR3 is made up of 19 amino acids. Germline V gene sequence: CDR1 KGHSH, CDR2 LQKENI. V shed 2 bases, J shed 0 bases, and the junction held 11 bases outside the gene matches. Study conclusions and caveats: Differences between HLA loci emerged in a later analysis of TCR association rates, with DRB1 most and HLA-C fewest. A later analysis appeared to link common viral pathogens to several of the most significant clusters. For TCR beta chains, V- and J-gene trimming was later linked to a missense DCLRE1C variant.

Material for sequencing was PBMCs. The clonotype comes from a woman aged 45-60 years in good health and CMV-seropositive. The V and J genes are TRBV18 and TRBJ1-4, with 8 bases aligning to TRBD1. CDR3: CASSPGPGQGRATNEKLFF. The CDR3 coding sequence is TGTGCCAGCTCACCAGGGCCCGGACAGGGACGAGCAACTAATGAAAAACTGTTTTTT.